These 17 T cell receptor beta chains came from one sample sequenced in a study of identical twins (dated by TCRdb to the mid-2010s). Library construction relied on 5' RACE. TCRdb lists the instrument as Illumina HiSeq 2000. The raw public reads went through TCRdb reprocessing: fastp at Q25, MiXCR clone calling, in-frame beta chains kept. Duplicate CDR3 protein sequences are folded into a single record with the most common DNA and genes. Present in this sample are 200,000 to 300,000 distinct CDR3 sequences, about 10% of which were seen just once. In total, the top ten clones hold 10% of the sample. The specimen was memory T cells sorted from blood. This specimen's cell subset or site label, interpreted: CD45RO+ enriched T cells. The receptors derive from a man in his forties or fifties in good health.

The chain joins TRBV7-9 to TRBJ2-2; D not certain. CDR1 is SEHNR and CDR2 is FQNEAQ in the germline V gene (reference sequence). Trimming took 4 bases from V and 4 from J, leaving 10 bases between them. The CDR3 is 14 amino acids. CDR3 sequence reads: CASSSPTITGELFF. For the CDR3, the DNA is TGTGCCAGCAGCTCCCCGACCATCACCGGGGAGCTGTTTTTT. Complete variable domain (other parts from reference TRBV7-9 and TRBJ2-2): DTGVSQNPRHKITKRGQNVTFRCDPISEHNRLYWYRQTLGQGPEFLTYFQNEAQLEKSRLLSDRFSAERPKGSFSTLEIQRTEQGDSAMYLCASSSPTITGELFFGEGSRLTVL.

There are many counts of this clonotype. This chain connects TRBV6-2 or TRBV6-3 to TRBJ2-1; 12 bases fit TRBD2. This CDR3 region has 15 residues. Germline CDR1 and CDR2: MNHEY and SVGEGT. Trimming at V came to 2 bases and at J to 9 bases, leaving 5 bases not matched to a gene. In nucleotides, the CDR3 is TGTGCCAGCAGTTACCTAGCGGGGGGGCCGGGTGAGCAGTTCTTC. It yields the protein CASSYLAGGPGEQFF.

The V gene is TRBV20-1, the J gene TRBJ1-5; 8 nucleotides match TRBD1. The J segment lost 0 bases and the V segment lost 4 bases, leaving 8 bases of the junction unmatched. Germline loops: CDR1 DFQATT, CDR2 SNEGSKA (reference sequence). CDR3 size: 16 residues. For the CDR3, the DNA is TGCAGTGCTATGTTCGGGACAGGATATAGCAATCAGCCCCAGCATTTT. Translated: CSAMFGTGYSNQPQHF.

The chain uses TRBV4-3 and TRBJ2-7; the D is unclear. V lost 0 bases to trimming and J lost 2 bases, with 5 bases between them. The V gene's germline CDR1 is LGHNA and CDR2 YSLEER. This CDR3 has 13 residues. CDR3 amino acids: CASSQDLPYEQYF. CDR3 nucleotide sequence: TGCGCCAGCAGCCAAGACTTGCCCTACGAGCAGTACTTC.

The chain recombines TRBV7-2 with TRBJ1-1; D is undetermined. Looked up from germline, CDR1 is SGHTA and CDR2 is FQGNSA. The CDR3 has 15 residues. V was pared by 1 base and J by 0 bases, with 9 bases between. CDR3 protein: CASSLESAVNTEAFF. CDR3 in DNA: TGTGCCAGCAGCTTAGAGTCGGCTGTGAACACTGAAGCTTTCTTT.

The CDR3 region has the DNA TGTGCCAGCAGTTTACCTAGTGGAGATACGCAGTATTTT. This gives the protein CASSLPSGDTQYF. The chain employs TRBV28 and TRBJ2-3, with D hard to call. The CDR3 runs 13 residues. Germline V gene sequence: CDR1 MDHEN, CDR2 SYDVKM. V lost 2 bases, J lost 5 bases, and 8 bases lay in between.

This clonotype showed up many times. The chain has TRBV7-8 and TRBJ2-2; a possible D gene is TRBD2 (5 bases). V was shortened by 0 bases and J by 1 base, with 9 bases between the two germline ends. CDR3 size: 16 residues. Germline V gives CDR1 SGHVS, CDR2 FQNEAQ. Here the CDR3 reads CASSLADSWNTGELFF. DNA of the CDR3: TGTGCCAGCAGCTTAGCGGACTCCTGGAACACCGGGGAGCTGTTTTTT.

The chain couples TRBV28 to TRBJ1-2; possibly TRBD1 for D (5 bases). The ends were cut back, 4 bases at V and 4 bases at J, with 16 bases in the middle. Germline values: CDR1 MDHEN, CDR2 SYDVKM. The CDR3 length is 15 residues. This chain's CDR3 is CASSSVKTGVYGYTF. In DNA form, the CDR3 reads TGTGCCAGCAGTTCAGTGAAGACGGGGGTCTATGGCTACACCTTC.

This clonotype was observed many times. The chain joins TRBV18 to TRBJ2-2; 9 positions match TRBD2. The CDR3 is 16 residues long. Germline CDR1 is KGHSH and CDR2 is LQKENI. V shed 2 bases and J 6 bases; nucleotides not matched to a gene: 7. CDR3 residues: CASSPVGSGSSGELFF. The CDR3 nucleotides read TGTGCCAGCTCACCAGTTGGTAGCGGGAGTTCCGGGGAGCTGTTTTTT.

In this sample, this clonotype turned up many times. The chain has TRBV4-1 and TRBJ2-7; 9 bases align to TRBD1. Germline assignment: CDR1 MGHRA and CDR2 YSYEKL. Trimming at V came to 5 bases and at J to 2 bases, leaving 10 bases not matched to a gene. CDR3 length equals 16 residues. CDR3 DNA: TGCGCCAGCAGCTTACCTGACAGGGGGGAAACCTACGAGCAGTACTTC. It specifies CASSLPDRGETYEQYF.

The table lists this clonotype with many counts. This chain uses TRBV10-3 with TRBJ2-1, with a tentative D call TRBD2 (5 bases). V lost 2 bases, J lost 7 bases, and 15 bases lay in between. CDR1 and CDR2 (germline): ENHRY, SYGVKD. The CDR3 covers 15 residues. CDR3 in DNA: TGTGCCATCAGTGAGGCCACGGGGTTAGGGAATGAGCAGTTCTTC. Translated, it gives CAISEATGLGNEQFF.

This clonotype was counted between two and nine times. The V call is TRBV12-3 or TRBV12-4, the J call TRBJ2-7; TRBD1 agrees at 10 bases. The ends lost 6 bases at V and 12 bases at J; junction bases unmatched: 5. There are 11 residues in the CDR3. This CDR3 reads CASSPGTGAYF. The CDR3 DNA follows: TGTGCCAGCAGCCCCGGGACAGGGGCGTACTTC.

This clonotype was recorded many times. This sequence joins TRBV7-6 and TRBJ2-1; 7 bases map to TRBD2. The CDR3 has 17 residues. Germline CDR1 SGHVS, CDR2 FNYEAQ. The junction had 5 bases not matched to a gene; V was cut back by 0 bases and J by 0 bases. In nucleotides, the CDR3 is TGTGCCAGCAGCTTAGCGCGACTAGCAGGCTCCTACAATGAGCAGTTCTTC. Encoded protein: CASSLARLAGSYNEQFF.

This clonotype was seen ten or more times. The genes are TRBV6-5 and TRBJ2-1; D perhaps matches TRBD2 (5 bases). V shed 2 bases and J shed 6 bases, with 11 bases lying between them. Per germline, CDR1 MNHEY and CDR2 SVGAGI. This CDR3 comprises 14 residues. Here the CDR3 reads CASSYPLESNEQFF. The CDR3 DNA is TGTGCCAGCAGTTACCCACTAGAAAGCAATGAGCAGTTCTTC.

This clonotype was counted at least ten times. The J gene is TRBJ1-1, the V gene TRBV19; no reliable D call. The germline V gene has CDR1 LNHDA and CDR2 SQIVND (reference sequence). V lost 7 bases, J lost 5 bases, and 14 bases lay in between. The CDR3 is made up of 13 amino acids. The CDR3 sequence: CASTYGVRTEAFF. As DNA, the CDR3 is TGTGCCAGTACTTACGGGGTGAGGACTGAAGCTTTCTTT.

J is TRBJ2-4 and V is TRBV4-2; either TRBD1 or TRBD2 may supply D (5 bases each). The length of the CDR3 is 14 residues. V dropped 1 base and J dropped 8 bases, with 12 bases sitting between them. Germline loops: CDR1 LGHNA, CDR2 YNFKEQ. CDR3 loop: CASSQGGPSDIQYF. CDR3 nucleotide sequence: TGTGCCAGCAGCCAAGGGGGACCTTCGGACATTCAGTACTTC.

This chain joins TRBV7-8 and TRBJ2-4; D might be TRBD1 (5 bases). Germline CDR1 and CDR2: SGHVS and FQNEAQ. V gave up 1 base and J gave up 5 bases, with 6 bases separating them. This CDR3 is 13 amino acids long. CDR3 region: CASSLDRQNIQYF. The CDR3 DNA follows: TGTGCCAGCAGCTTAGACAGGCAAAACATTCAGTACTTC.